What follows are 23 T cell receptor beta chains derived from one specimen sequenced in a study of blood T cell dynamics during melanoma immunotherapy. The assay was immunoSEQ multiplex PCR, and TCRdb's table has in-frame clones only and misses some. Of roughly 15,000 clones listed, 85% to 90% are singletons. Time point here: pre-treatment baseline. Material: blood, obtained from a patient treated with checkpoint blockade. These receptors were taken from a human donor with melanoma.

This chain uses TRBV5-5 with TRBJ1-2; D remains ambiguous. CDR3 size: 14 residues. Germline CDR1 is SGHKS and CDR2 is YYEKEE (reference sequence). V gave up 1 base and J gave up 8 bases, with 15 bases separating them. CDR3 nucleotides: TGTGCCAGCAGCTTGCCAATCCAGAAGTTGGGCTACACCTTC. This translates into CASSLPIQKLGYTF.

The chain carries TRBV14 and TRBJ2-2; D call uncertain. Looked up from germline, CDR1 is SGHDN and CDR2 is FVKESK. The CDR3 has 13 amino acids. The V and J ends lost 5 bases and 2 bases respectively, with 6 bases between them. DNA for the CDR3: TGTGCCAGCAGCGTATTAAACACCGGGGAGCTGTTTTTT. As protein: CASSVLNTGELFF.

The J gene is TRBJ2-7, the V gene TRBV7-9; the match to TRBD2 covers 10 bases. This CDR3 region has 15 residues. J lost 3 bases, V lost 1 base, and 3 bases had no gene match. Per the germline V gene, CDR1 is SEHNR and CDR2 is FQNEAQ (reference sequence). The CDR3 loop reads CASSLVSGGHYEQYF. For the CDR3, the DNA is TGTGCCAGCAGCTTAGTTAGCGGGGGGCACTACGAGCAGTACTTC.

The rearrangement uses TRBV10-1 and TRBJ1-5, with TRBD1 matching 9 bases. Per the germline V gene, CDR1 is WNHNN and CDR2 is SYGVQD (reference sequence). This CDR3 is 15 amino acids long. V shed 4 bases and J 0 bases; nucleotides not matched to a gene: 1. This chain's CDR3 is CASSVTGGSNQPQHF. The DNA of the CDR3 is TGCGCCAGCAGTGTGACAGGGGGTAGCAATCAGCCCCAGCATTTT.

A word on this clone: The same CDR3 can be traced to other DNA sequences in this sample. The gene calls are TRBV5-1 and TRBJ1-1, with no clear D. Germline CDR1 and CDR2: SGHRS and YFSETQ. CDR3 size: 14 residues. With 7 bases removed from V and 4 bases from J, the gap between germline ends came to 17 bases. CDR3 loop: CASSLLVGGTEAFF. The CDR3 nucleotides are TGCGCCAGCTCCTTATTAGTTGGTGGCACTGAAGCTTTCTTT.

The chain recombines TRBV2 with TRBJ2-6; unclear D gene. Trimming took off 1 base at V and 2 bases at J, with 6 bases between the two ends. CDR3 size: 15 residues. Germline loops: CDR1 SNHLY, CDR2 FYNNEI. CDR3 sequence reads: CASSEEAAGANVLTF. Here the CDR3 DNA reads TGTGCCAGCAGTGAAGAGGCAGCTGGGGCCAACGTCCTGACTTTC.

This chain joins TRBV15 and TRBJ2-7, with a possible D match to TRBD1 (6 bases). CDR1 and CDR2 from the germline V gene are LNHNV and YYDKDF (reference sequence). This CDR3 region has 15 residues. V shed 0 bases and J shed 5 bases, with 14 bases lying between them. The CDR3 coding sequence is TGTGCCACCAGCAGAGATACAGGGAAGGCGCACGAGCAGTACTTC. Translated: CATSRDTGKAHEQYF.

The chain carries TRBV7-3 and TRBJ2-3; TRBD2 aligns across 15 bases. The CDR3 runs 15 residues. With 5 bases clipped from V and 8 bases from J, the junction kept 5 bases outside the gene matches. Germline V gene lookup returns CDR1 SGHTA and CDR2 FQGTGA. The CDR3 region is CASSQGLAGGVTQYF. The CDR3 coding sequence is TGTGCCAGCAGCCAGGGACTAGCGGGGGGTGTTACGCAGTATTTT.

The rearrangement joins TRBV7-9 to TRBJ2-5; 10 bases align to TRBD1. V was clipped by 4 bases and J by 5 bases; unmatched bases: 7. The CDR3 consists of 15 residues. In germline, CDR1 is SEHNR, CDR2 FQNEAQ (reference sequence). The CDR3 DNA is TGTGCCAGCAGCTATACCGGGACAGGGGTCGAGACCCAGTACTTC. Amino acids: CASSYTGTGVETQYF.

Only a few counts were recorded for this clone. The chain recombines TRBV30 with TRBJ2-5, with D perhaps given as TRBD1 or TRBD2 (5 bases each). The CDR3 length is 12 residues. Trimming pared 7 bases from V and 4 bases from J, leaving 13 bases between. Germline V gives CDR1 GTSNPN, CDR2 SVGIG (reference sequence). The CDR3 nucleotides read TGTGCCTTCGGGACCCGACGAGAGACCCAGTACTTC. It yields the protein CAFGTRRETQYF.

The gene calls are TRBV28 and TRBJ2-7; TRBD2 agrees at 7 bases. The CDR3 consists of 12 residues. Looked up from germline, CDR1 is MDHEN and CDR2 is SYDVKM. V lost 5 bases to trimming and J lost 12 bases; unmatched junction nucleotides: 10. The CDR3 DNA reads TGTGCCAGCAGTGGAACCCGACTAGCTGGGTACTTC. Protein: CASSGTRLAGYF.

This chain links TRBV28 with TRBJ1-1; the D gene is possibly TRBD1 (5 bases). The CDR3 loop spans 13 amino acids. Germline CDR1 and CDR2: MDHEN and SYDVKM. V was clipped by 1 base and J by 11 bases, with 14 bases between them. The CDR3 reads CASSLFVRVGAFF. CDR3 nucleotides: TGTGCCAGCAGTTTATTCGTCAGGGTTGGGGCTTTCTTT.

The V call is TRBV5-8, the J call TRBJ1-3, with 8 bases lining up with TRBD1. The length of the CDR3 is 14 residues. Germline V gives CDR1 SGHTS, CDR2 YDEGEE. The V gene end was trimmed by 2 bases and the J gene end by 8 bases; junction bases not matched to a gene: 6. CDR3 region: CASSFGQGMDTIYF. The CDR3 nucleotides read TGTGCCAGCAGCTTCGGACAGGGTATGGACACCATATATTTT.

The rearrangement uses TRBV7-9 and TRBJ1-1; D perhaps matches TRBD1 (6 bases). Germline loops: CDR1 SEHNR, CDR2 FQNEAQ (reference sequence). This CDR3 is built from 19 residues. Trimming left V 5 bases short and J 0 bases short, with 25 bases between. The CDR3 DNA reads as TGTGCCAGCAGCCCCCACCCGTGGGGGCTTGAAGGAATGAACACTGAAGCTTTCTTT. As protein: CASSPHPWGLEGMNTEAFF.

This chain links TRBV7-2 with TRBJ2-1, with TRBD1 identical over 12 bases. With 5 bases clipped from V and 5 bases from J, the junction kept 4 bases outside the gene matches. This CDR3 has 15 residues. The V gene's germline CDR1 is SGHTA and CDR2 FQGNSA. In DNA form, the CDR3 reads TGTGCCAGCAGCGCGGGACAGGGGGCAAACAATGAGCAGTTCTTC. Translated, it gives CASSAGQGANNEQFF.

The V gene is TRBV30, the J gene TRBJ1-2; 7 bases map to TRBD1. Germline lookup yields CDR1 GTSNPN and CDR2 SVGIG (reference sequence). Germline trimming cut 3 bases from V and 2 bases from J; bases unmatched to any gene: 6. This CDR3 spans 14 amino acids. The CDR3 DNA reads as TGTGCCTGGAGGGGGGACAGACTAAACTATGGCTACACCTTC. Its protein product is CAWRGDRLNYGYTF.

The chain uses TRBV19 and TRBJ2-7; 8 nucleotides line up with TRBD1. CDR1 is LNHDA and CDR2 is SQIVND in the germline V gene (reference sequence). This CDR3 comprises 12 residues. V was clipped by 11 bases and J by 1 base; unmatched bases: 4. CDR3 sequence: CASGTGSYEQYF. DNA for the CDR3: TGTGCCTCTGGGACAGGATCCTACGAGCAGTACTTC.

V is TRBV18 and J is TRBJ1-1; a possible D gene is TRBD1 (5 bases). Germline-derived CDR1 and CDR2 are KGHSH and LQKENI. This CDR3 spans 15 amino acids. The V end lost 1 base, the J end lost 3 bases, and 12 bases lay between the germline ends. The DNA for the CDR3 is TGTGCCAGCTCACCACAGAGCCTCAGGGACACTGAAGCTTTCTTT. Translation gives CASSPQSLRDTEAFF.

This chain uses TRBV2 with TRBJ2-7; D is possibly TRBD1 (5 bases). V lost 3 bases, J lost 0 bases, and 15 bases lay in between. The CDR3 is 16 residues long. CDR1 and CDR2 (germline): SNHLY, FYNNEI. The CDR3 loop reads CASSEQGRLSSYEQYF. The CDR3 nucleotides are TGTGCCAGCAGTGAGCAGGGCAGGCTAAGCTCCTACGAGCAGTACTTC. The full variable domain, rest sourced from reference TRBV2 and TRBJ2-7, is EPEVTQTPSHQVTQMGQEVILRCVPISNHLYFYWYRQILGQKVEFLVSFYNNEISEKSEIFDDQFSVERPDGSNFTLKIRSTKLEDSAMYFCASSEQGRLSSYEQYFGPGTRLTVT.

Here the CDR3 reads CASSLTPTDGNTIYF. The DNA for the CDR3 is TGTGCCAGCAGCTTAACGCCGACAGATGGAAACACCATATATTTT. The chain joins TRBV7-3 to TRBJ1-3; D might be TRBD1 (5 bases). CDR3 size: 15 residues. CDR1 is SGHTA and CDR2 is FQGTGA in the germline V gene. V was shortened by 0 bases and J by 3 bases, with 9 bases between the two germline ends.

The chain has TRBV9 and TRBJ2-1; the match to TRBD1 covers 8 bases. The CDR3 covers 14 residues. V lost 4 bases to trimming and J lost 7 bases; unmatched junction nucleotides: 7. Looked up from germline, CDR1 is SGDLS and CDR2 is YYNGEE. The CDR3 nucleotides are TGTGCCAGCAGCCCCTCCGGGGACAGGAATGAGCAGTTCTTC. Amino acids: CASSPSGDRNEQFF.

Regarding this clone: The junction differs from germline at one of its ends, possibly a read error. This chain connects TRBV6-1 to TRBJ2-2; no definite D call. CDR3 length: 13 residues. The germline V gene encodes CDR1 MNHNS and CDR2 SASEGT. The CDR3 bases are TGTGCCAGCAGGGAAGTCGACACCGGGGAGCTGTTTTTT. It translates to CASREVDTGELFF.

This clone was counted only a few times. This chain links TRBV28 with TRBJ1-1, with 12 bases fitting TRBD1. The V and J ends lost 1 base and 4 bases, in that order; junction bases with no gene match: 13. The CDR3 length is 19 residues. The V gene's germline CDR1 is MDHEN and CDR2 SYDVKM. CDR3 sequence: CASSLFPPLGTGGLTEAFF. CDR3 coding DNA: TGTGCCAGCAGTTTATTTCCCCCTCTCGGGACAGGGGGCCTCACTGAAGCTTTCTTT.